This TCR beta chain originates from a study of T cell responses to AZD1222 COVID-19 vaccine. Looking at the study overall: Recipients boosted at about 4 weeks or about 12 weeks are pooled. Study outcomes and limitations: Reportedly, nearly half of unique spike TCRs recognized epitopes outside B.1.351/B.1.1.7 mutations. Only a handful of individuals given AZD1222 were seropositive at baseline. Following two doses of AZD1222, Spike-specific TCR breadth and depth rose.

CDR1 and CDR2 (germline): MNHEY, SVGAGI. The CDR3 covers 14 residues. After removal of 7 bases from V and 1 base from J, the junction contained 6 bases not matched to a gene. The protocol was immunoSEQ multiplex PCR, while the TCRdb copy is restricted to in-frame clones and leaves out a portion. In the table there are 130,000 to 150,000 clones, approximately 88% of which are singletons. This clone was seen just once. Its cognate antigen is unknown. This chain uses TRBV6-5 with TRBJ1-1; 7 bases agree with TRBD1. The clonotype originates from an adult in good health. Sequencing used peripheral blood, obtained on day 0 of AZD1222 vaccination. CDR3 in amino acids: CASTYRGANTEAFF. DNA for the CDR3: TGTGCCAGCACCTACAGGGGCGCGAACACTGAAGCTTTCTTT.